The clone carrying this T cell receptor (beta chain) showed up just a few times. The data were taken from a study of beta chain features in type 1 diabetes. This CDR3 has 14 residues. From germline, CDR1 is SQVTM and CDR2 ANQGSEA. V was shortened by 6 bases and J by 8 bases, with 22 bases between the two germline ends. Of the isolated RNA, all was reverse transcribed, and so the sequenced material was expressed TCRB transcripts. Here immunoSEQ multiplex PCR was the method, and the copy in TCRdb shows in-frame clones only, minus some. This sample has 300,000 to 450,000 clones, with roughly 13% found just once.

This TCR was recovered from a man aged 18 to 29 in good health. Sequenced sample: naive CD4+ T cells from blood. This sequence joins TRBV29-1 and TRBJ1-2; D possibly corresponds to TRBD1 (6 bases). The CDR3 reads CSVPGRGTVGGYTF. The CDR3 region has the DNA TGCAGCGTCCCTGGTAGGGGGACCGTTGGGGGCTACACCTTC.